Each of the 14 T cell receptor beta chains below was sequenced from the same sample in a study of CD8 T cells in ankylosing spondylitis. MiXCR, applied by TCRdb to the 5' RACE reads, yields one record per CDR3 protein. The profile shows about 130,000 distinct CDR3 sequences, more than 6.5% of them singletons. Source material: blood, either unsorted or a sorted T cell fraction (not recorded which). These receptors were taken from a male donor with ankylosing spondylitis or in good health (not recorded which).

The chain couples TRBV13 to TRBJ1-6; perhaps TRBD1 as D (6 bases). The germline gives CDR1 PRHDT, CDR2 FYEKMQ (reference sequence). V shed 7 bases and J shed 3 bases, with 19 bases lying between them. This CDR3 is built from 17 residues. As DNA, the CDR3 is TGTGCCAGCACCCGAATGAGGACAGATTACTATAATTCACCCCTCCACTTT. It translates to CASTRMRTDYYNSPLHF.

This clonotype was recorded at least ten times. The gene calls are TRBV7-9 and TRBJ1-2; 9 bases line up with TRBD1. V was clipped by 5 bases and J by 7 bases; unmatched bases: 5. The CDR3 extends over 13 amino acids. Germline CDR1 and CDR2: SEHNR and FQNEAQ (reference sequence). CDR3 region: CASSNRDRAGYTF. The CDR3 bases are TGTGCCAGCAGCAACCGGGACAGGGCTGGCTACACCTTC.

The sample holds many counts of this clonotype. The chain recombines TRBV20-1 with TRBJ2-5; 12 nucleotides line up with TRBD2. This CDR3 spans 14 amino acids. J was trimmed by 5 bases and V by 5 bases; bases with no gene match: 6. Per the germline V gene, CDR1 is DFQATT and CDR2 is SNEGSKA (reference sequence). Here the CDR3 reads CSAYTSGRTETQYF. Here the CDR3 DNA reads TGCAGTGCTTACACTAGCGGGAGGACTGAGACCCAGTACTTC.

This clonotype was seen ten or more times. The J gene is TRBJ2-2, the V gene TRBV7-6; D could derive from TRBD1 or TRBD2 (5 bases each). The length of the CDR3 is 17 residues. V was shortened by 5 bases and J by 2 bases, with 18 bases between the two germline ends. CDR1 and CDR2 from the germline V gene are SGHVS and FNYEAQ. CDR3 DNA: TGTGCCAGCAGCCCCGGGGCAGGACCACTCAACACCGGGGAGCTGTTTTTT. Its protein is CASSPGAGPLNTGELFF.

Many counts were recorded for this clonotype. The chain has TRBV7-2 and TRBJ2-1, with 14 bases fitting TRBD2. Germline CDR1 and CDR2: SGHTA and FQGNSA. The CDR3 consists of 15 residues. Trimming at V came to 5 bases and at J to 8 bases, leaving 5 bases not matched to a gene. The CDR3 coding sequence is TGTGCCAGCAGCCGGGGACTAGCGGGGGCTGATGAGCAGTTCTTC. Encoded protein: CASSRGLAGADEQFF.

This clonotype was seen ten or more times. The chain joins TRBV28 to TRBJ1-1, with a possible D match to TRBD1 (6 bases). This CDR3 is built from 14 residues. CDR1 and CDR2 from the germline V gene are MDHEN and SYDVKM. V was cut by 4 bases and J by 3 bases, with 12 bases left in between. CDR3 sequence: CASSSGQSDTEAFF. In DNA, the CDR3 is TGTGCCAGCAGTTCCGGACAGAGCGACACTGAAGCTTTCTTT. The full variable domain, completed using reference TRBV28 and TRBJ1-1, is DVKVTQSSRYLVKRTGEKVFLECVQDMDHENMFWYRQDPGLGLRLIYFSYDVKMKEKGDIPEGYSVSREKKERFSLILESASTNQTSMYLCASSSGQSDTEAFFGQGTRLTVV.

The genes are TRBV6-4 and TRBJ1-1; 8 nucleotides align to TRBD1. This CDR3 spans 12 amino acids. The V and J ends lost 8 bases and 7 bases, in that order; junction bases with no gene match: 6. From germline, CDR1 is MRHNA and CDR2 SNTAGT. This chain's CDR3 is CASSTGEGEAFF. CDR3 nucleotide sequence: TGTGCCAGCTCGACAGGGGAGGGTGAAGCTTTCTTT.

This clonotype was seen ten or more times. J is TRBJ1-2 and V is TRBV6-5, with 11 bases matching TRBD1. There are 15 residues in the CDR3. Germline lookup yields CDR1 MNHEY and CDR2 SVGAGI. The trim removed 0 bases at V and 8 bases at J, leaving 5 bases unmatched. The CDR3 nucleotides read TGTGCCAGCAGTTACTCCAGGACAGGGGGCAACGGCTACACCTTC. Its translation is CASSYSRTGGNGYTF.

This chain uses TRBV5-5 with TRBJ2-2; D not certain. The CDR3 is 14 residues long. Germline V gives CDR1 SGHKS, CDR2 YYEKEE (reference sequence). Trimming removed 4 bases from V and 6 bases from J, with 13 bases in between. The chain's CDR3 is CASSPGLPSGELFF. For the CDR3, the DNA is TGTGCCAGCAGCCCCGGGCTCCCGTCCGGGGAGCTGTTTTTT.

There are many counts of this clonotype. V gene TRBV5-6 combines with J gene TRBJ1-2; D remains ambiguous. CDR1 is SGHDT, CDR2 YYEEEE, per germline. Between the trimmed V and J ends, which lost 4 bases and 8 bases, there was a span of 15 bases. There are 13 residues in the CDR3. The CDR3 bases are TGTGCCAGCAGCCCTCGAAGGGTGTTCGGCTACACCTTC. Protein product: CASSPRRVFGYTF.

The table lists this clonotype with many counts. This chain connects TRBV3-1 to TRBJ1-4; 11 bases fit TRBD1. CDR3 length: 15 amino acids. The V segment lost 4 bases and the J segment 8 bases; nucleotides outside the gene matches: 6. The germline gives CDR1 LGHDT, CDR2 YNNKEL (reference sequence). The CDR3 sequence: CASSPGQGAEEKLFF. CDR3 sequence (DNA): TGTGCCAGCAGCCCCGGACAGGGGGCGGAGGAAAAACTGTTTTTT. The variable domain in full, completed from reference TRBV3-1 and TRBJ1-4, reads DTAVSQTPKYLVTQMGNDKSIKCEQNLGHDTMYWYKQDSKKFLKIMFSYNNKELIINETVPNRFSPKSPDKAHLNLHINSLELGDSAVYFCASSPGQGAEEKLFFGSGTQLSVL.

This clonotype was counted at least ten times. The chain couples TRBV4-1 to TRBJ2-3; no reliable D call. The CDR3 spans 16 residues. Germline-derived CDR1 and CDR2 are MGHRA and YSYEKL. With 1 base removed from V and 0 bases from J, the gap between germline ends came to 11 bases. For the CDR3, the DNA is TGCGCCAGCAGCCAAGGTACATCTGCTAGCACAGATACGCAGTATTTT. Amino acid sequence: CASSQGTSASTDTQYF.

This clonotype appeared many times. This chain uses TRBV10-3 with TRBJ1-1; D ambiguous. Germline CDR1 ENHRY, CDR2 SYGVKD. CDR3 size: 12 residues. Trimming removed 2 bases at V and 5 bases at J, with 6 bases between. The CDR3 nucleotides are TGTGCCATCAGTGAGGGAGGAACTGAAGCTTTCTTT. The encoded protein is CAISEGGTEAFF.

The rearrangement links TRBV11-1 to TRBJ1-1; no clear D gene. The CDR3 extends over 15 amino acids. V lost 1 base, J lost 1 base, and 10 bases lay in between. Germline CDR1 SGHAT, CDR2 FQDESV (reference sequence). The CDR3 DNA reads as TGTGCCAGCAGCTTAGAAACGGGCCGGAACACTGAAGCTTTCTTT. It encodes CASSLETGRNTEAFF.